Listed below are T cell receptor beta chains from one sample, sequenced in a study of Ad26.COV2.S vaccination and SARS-CoV-2 variants. Profiling relied on immunoSEQ multiplex PCR, and the TCRdb table lists in-frame clones only, not all of them. Here the sample spans hundreds of thousands of clones, roughly 84% being singletons. Sequenced here: peripheral blood, sampled in a trial of Ad26.COV2.S vaccine versus placebo. The receptors stem from a person aged 18-60 years who received the Ad26.COV2.S COVID-19 vaccine or a placebo. Both conserved end residues are part of each CDR3. Fields, in order: J gene, clone size, D gene, V gene, CDR3 DNA, CDR3 protein. A D gene is named only where the DNA matches it firmly. Size tells how often a clone was seen (once, few, many) or the class of an expanded clone, and some rows leave it out.

j_call: TRBJ1-1; clone_size: NA; d_call: NA; v_call: TRBV4-3; cdr3_nt: TGCGCCAGCAGCCAGACGGGGGACACTGAAGCTTTCTTT; cdr3_aa: CASSQTGDTEAFF
j_call: TRBJ2-5; clone_size: once; d_call: NA; v_call: TRBV6-5; cdr3_nt: TGTGCCGCAGCCCTAGGGGTCTCGGCAGAGACCCAGTACTTC; cdr3_aa: CAAALGVSAETQYF
j_call: TRBJ2-5; clone_size: NA; d_call: TRBD2; v_call: TRBV27; cdr3_nt: TGTGCCAGCAGTCCCCGGACTAGCTTGCGAGAGACCCAGTACTTC; cdr3_aa: CASSPRTSLRETQYF
j_call: TRBJ1-2; clone_size: NA; d_call: NA; v_call: TRBV7-8; cdr3_nt: TGTGCCAGCAGCTTTGGGGGGGTCTATGGCTACACCTTC; cdr3_aa: CASSFGGVYGYTF
j_call: TRBJ2-7; clone_size: NA; d_call: NA; v_call: TRBV6-1; cdr3_nt: TGTGCCAGCAGTGACGTCGTAGGTTACGAGCAGTACTTC; cdr3_aa: CASSDVVGYEQYF
j_call: TRBJ1-2; clone_size: NA; d_call: NA; v_call: TRBV11-2; cdr3_nt: TGTGCCAGCAGCCTACCGGGGCACTATGGCTACACCTTC; cdr3_aa: CASSLPGHYGYTF
j_call: TRBJ1-6; clone_size: once; d_call: NA; v_call: TRBV19; cdr3_nt: TGTGCCAGTCAGGGAGGACCGAACTATAATTCACCCCTCCACTTT; cdr3_aa: CASQGGPNYNSPLHF
j_call: TRBJ1-1; clone_size: NA; d_call: NA; v_call: TRBV10-3; cdr3_nt: TGTGCCATCAGTTTTGACAAGAACACTGAAGCTTTCTTT; cdr3_aa: CAISFDKNTEAFF
j_call: TRBJ2-3; clone_size: NA; d_call: TRBD2; v_call: TRBV20-1; cdr3_nt: TGCAGTGCTAGTGCAAGTTCTAGCGGGGGAAATACGCAGTATTTT; cdr3_aa: CSASASSSGGNTQYF
j_call: TRBJ2-7; clone_size: once; d_call: NA; v_call: TRBV21-1; cdr3_nt: TGTGCCAGCAGCCTCGGGGACCAGGGCATTCACGAGCAGTACTTC; cdr3_aa: CASSLGDQGIHEQYF
j_call: TRBJ2-2; clone_size: NA; d_call: NA; v_call: TRBV30; cdr3_nt: TGTGCCTGGAGGGACAACACCGGGGAGCTGTTTTTT; cdr3_aa: CAWRDNTGELFF
j_call: TRBJ2-3; clone_size: NA; d_call: TRBD2; v_call: TRBV5-1; cdr3_nt: TGCGCCAGCAGCCCCAAGCCACTAGCGGGGGCAGATACGCAGTATTTT; cdr3_aa: CASSPKPLAGADTQYF
j_call: TRBJ1-2; clone_size: NA; d_call: NA; v_call: TRBV30; cdr3_nt: TGTGCCTGGAGTGTACAGGTGAAGGGGGGCTTTGGCTACACCTTC; cdr3_aa: CAWSVQVKGGFGYTF
j_call: TRBJ1-6; clone_size: NA; d_call: TRBD1; v_call: TRBV3-1/TRBV3-2; cdr3_nt: TGTGCCAGCAGACACAGGGGCCCATATAATTCACCCCTCCACTTT; cdr3_aa: CASRHRGPYNSPLHF
j_call: TRBJ2-7; clone_size: NA; d_call: NA; v_call: TRBV11-3; cdr3_nt: TGTGCCAGCAGCTTAGATGGACACGAGCAGTACTTC; cdr3_aa: CASSLDGHEQYF
j_call: TRBJ1-1; clone_size: NA; d_call: TRBD1; v_call: TRBV25-1; cdr3_nt: TGTGCCAGCAGGGGACAGGGTTCCACTGAAGCTTTCTTT; cdr3_aa: CASRGQGSTEAFF
j_call: TRBJ1-1; clone_size: NA; d_call: NA; v_call: TRBV9; cdr3_nt: TGTGCCAGCAGCGGCCGGGACGCGAACACTGAAGCTTTCTTT; cdr3_aa: CASSGRDANTEAFF
j_call: TRBJ1-2; clone_size: NA; d_call: NA; v_call: TRBV5-6; cdr3_nt: TGTGCCAGCAGCTCCGGGACTCCCGGGGGCTACACCTTC; cdr3_aa: CASSSGTPGGYTF
j_call: TRBJ1-2; clone_size: NA; d_call: NA; v_call: TRBV7-2; cdr3_nt: TGTGCCAGCAGTGTTTGGTACGGGGACCATGGCTACACCTTC; cdr3_aa: CASSVWYGDHGYTF
j_call: TRBJ2-5; clone_size: NA; d_call: NA; v_call: TRBV4-1; cdr3_nt: TGCGCCAGCAGCCGCCCTCAGGGGATCCAGTACTTC; cdr3_aa: CASSRPQGIQYF
j_call: TRBJ1-1; clone_size: NA; d_call: NA; v_call: TRBV9; cdr3_nt: TGTGCCAGCAGCGTCAACACAGGCACTGAAGCTTTCTTT; cdr3_aa: CASSVNTGTEAFF
j_call: TRBJ2-3; clone_size: NA; d_call: TRBD2; v_call: TRBV9; cdr3_nt: TGTGCCAGCAGCGGGGGACTAGCGACAGATACGCAGTATTTT; cdr3_aa: CASSGGLATDTQYF
j_call: TRBJ2-7; clone_size: NA; d_call: NA; v_call: TRBV30; cdr3_nt: TGTGCCTGGGGGACCTCCTACGAGCAGTACTTC; cdr3_aa: CAWGTSYEQYF
j_call: TRBJ2-3; clone_size: NA; d_call: NA; v_call: TRBV5-4; cdr3_nt: TGTGCCAGCCCTGAAGGTGATACGCAGTATTTT; cdr3_aa: CASPEGDTQYF
j_call: TRBJ2-7; clone_size: NA; d_call: NA; v_call: TRBV28; cdr3_nt: TGTGCCAGCAGTTCATCCGGGGCCAGCTACGAGCAGTACTTC; cdr3_aa: CASSSSGASYEQYF
j_call: TRBJ2-5; clone_size: NA; d_call: NA; v_call: TRBV13; cdr3_nt: TGTGCCAGCAGCTTAATTAAGACCCAGTACTTC; cdr3_aa: CASSLIKTQYF
j_call: TRBJ1-2; clone_size: once; d_call: NA; v_call: TRBV7-8; cdr3_nt: TGTGCCAGCAGCTTTCGGGACGTCTATGGCTACACCTTC; cdr3_aa: CASSFRDVYGYTF
j_call: TRBJ2-3; clone_size: NA; d_call: NA; v_call: TRBV14; cdr3_nt: TGTGCCAGCAGCCGGGTCATAACAGATACGCAGTATTTT; cdr3_aa: CASSRVITDTQYF
j_call: TRBJ1-2; clone_size: NA; d_call: NA; v_call: TRBV5-1; cdr3_nt: TGCGCCAGCAGCTTGGTCCAGGGGACCCCCTATGGCTACACCTTC; cdr3_aa: CASSLVQGTPYGYTF
j_call: TRBJ2-5; clone_size: NA; d_call: NA; v_call: TRBV5-1; cdr3_nt: TGCGCCAGCAGCTCCGAGCCAGGTGGGGAGACCCAGTACTTC; cdr3_aa: CASSSEPGGETQYF
j_call: TRBJ2-1; clone_size: NA; d_call: NA; v_call: TRBV6-1; cdr3_nt: TGTGCCAGCAGTGAAAACGGACGGGCGAAGTACAATGAGCAGTTCTTC; cdr3_aa: CASSENGRAKYNEQFF
j_call: TRBJ2-5; clone_size: NA; d_call: NA; v_call: TRBV2; cdr3_nt: TGTGCCAGCAGTGGTATGAGGGGCCAAGAGACCCAGTACTTC; cdr3_aa: CASSGMRGQETQYF
j_call: TRBJ1-5; clone_size: NA; d_call: NA; v_call: TRBV4-2; cdr3_nt: TGTGCCAGCAGCCCCGTCCCCCCCCAGCCCCAGCATTTT; cdr3_aa: CASSPVPPQPQHF
j_call: TRBJ1-5; clone_size: NA; d_call: TRBD1; v_call: TRBV28; cdr3_nt: TGTGCCAGCACCTTACAGGGGGCGGGTGGGCCCCAGCATTTT; cdr3_aa: CASTLQGAGGPQHF
j_call: TRBJ2-5; clone_size: NA; d_call: NA; v_call: TRBV6-5; cdr3_nt: TGTGCCAGCAGTTACTGGTCTCAAGAGACCCAGTACTTC; cdr3_aa: CASSYWSQETQYF
j_call: TRBJ2-7; clone_size: NA; d_call: TRBD2; v_call: TRBV4-1; cdr3_nt: TGCGCCAGCAGCCAAGTTCTAGCGGGGGGTTACGAGCAGTACTTC; cdr3_aa: CASSQVLAGGYEQYF
j_call: TRBJ1-1; clone_size: NA; d_call: NA; v_call: TRBV6-2/TRBV6-3; cdr3_nt: TGTGCCAGCAGCCTCCGGGGGCCTGCTTTCTTT; cdr3_aa: CASSLRGPAFF
j_call: TRBJ2-1; clone_size: NA; d_call: TRBD2; v_call: TRBV7-2; cdr3_nt: TGTGCCAGCAGCTCGTTTAGCGGGGGGGCCAGTGAGCAGTTCTTC; cdr3_aa: CASSSFSGGASEQFF
j_call: TRBJ1-6; clone_size: NA; d_call: NA; v_call: TRBV2; cdr3_nt: TGTGCCAGCAGTGACTGGGTGGACATTTCACCCCTCCACTTT; cdr3_aa: CASSDWVDISPLHF
j_call: TRBJ1-3; clone_size: NA; d_call: NA; v_call: TRBV29-1; cdr3_nt: TGCAGCGTTGTGAGTCCATTTGGAAACACCATATATTTT; cdr3_aa: CSVVSPFGNTIYF
j_call: TRBJ2-2; clone_size: NA; d_call: NA; v_call: TRBV6-9; cdr3_nt: TGTGCCAGCAGTTATTCAGGGGGGGACACCGGGGAGCTGTTTTTT; cdr3_aa: CASSYSGGDTGELFF
j_call: TRBJ2-7; clone_size: NA; d_call: NA; v_call: TRBV11-2; cdr3_nt: TGTGCCAGCAGCTACGGGTGGGGTCTGGCGGAGCAGTACTTC; cdr3_aa: CASSYGWGLAEQYF
j_call: TRBJ1-2; clone_size: NA; d_call: TRBD1; v_call: TRBV6-5; cdr3_nt: TGTGCCAGCAGGATCGGACAGGGACTTTATGGCTACACCTTC; cdr3_aa: CASRIGQGLYGYTF
j_call: TRBJ2-7; clone_size: NA; d_call: TRBD1; v_call: TRBV7-7; cdr3_nt: TGTGCTAGCAGCTTAGACGGGACAGGGTCCTACGAGCAGTACTTC; cdr3_aa: CASSLDGTGSYEQYF
j_call: TRBJ2-5; clone_size: NA; d_call: TRBD1; v_call: TRBV5-6; cdr3_nt: TGTGCCAGCAGCTTCACCGGGACAGGGGTGGTCGGGGAGACCCAGTACTTC; cdr3_aa: CASSFTGTGVVGETQYF
j_call: TRBJ2-2; clone_size: NA; d_call: NA; v_call: TRBV6-1; cdr3_nt: TGTGCCAGCAGTGAGGACCCCTTTCTGAACACCGGGGAGCTGTTTTTT; cdr3_aa: CASSEDPFLNTGELFF
j_call: TRBJ1-2; clone_size: once; d_call: NA; v_call: TRBV11-2; cdr3_nt: TGTGCCAGCACCATAAATAGGGGGGCAGGTGGCTACACCTTC; cdr3_aa: CASTINRGAGGYTF
j_call: TRBJ2-6; clone_size: once; d_call: TRBD1; v_call: TRBV19; cdr3_nt: TGTGCCAGTAGTAGGGACAGGGTATTTGCTGGGGCCAACGTCCTGACTTTC; cdr3_aa: CASSRDRVFAGANVLTF
j_call: TRBJ2-2; clone_size: NA; d_call: TRBD1; v_call: TRBV6-5; cdr3_nt: TGTGCCAGCAGTCGACAGGGGGCGAACACCGGGGAGCTGTTTTTT; cdr3_aa: CASSRQGANTGELFF
j_call: TRBJ2-1; clone_size: NA; d_call: TRBD1; v_call: TRBV5-1; cdr3_nt: TGCGCCAGCAGCTTGGACGGGACAGGGGCCTACAATGAGCAGTTCTTC; cdr3_aa: CASSLDGTGAYNEQFF
j_call: TRBJ1-6; clone_size: NA; d_call: TRBD1; v_call: TRBV30; cdr3_nt: TGTGCCTTAAGACAGGGGGCCGCAGAGGGTTCACCCCTCCACTTT; cdr3_aa: CALRQGAAEGSPLHF
j_call: TRBJ2-5; clone_size: NA; d_call: TRBD1; v_call: TRBV12-3/TRBV12-4; cdr3_nt: TGTGCCAGCAGACTGACAGGGACAGAGACCCAGTACTTC; cdr3_aa: CASRLTGTETQYF
j_call: TRBJ2-2; clone_size: NA; d_call: TRBD1; v_call: TRBV6-5; cdr3_nt: TGTGCCAGCAGCCGCCGGGACAGAGACACCGGGGAGCTGTTTTTT; cdr3_aa: CASSRRDRDTGELFF
j_call: TRBJ1-5; clone_size: NA; d_call: TRBD1; v_call: TRBV6-2/TRBV6-3; cdr3_nt: TGTGCCAGCAGTTACGGGACAGGGGTTCAGCCCCAGCATTTT; cdr3_aa: CASSYGTGVQPQHF
j_call: TRBJ2-6; clone_size: once; d_call: NA; v_call: TRBV10-3; cdr3_nt: TGTGCCATCAGTGACCCCCTTACAGGGAGTGGGGCCAACGTCCTGACTTTC; cdr3_aa: CAISDPLTGSGANVLTF
j_call: TRBJ2-5; clone_size: NA; d_call: NA; v_call: TRBV18; cdr3_nt: TGTGCCAGCTCACAAACCCGGGCTCAAGAGACCCAGTACTTC; cdr3_aa: CASSQTRAQETQYF
j_call: TRBJ1-5; clone_size: NA; d_call: NA; v_call: TRBV4-1; cdr3_nt: TGCGCCAGCAGCCAAGACCGGGCGGGGGTAGGGAGTCAGCCCCAGCATTTT; cdr3_aa: CASSQDRAGVGSQPQHF
j_call: TRBJ2-7; clone_size: NA; d_call: NA; v_call: TRBV5-6; cdr3_nt: TGTGCCAGCAGCTTTGGCAGGGCCTACGAGCAGTACTTC; cdr3_aa: CASSFGRAYEQYF
j_call: TRBJ1-3; clone_size: NA; d_call: NA; v_call: TRBV11-2; cdr3_nt: TGTGCCAGCAGCTTTAGGACAGCCTCTGGAAACACCATATATTTT; cdr3_aa: CASSFRTASGNTIYF
j_call: TRBJ2-1; clone_size: NA; d_call: NA; v_call: TRBV7-9; cdr3_nt: TGTGCCAGCAGATTAGCTGGGCCCGTGTACAATGAGCAGTTCTTC; cdr3_aa: CASRLAGPVYNEQFF